This TCR beta chain comes out of a study of human T cells and chemical hapten exposure. Total RNA extraction was carried out from unfractionated whole blood. Individual cDNA molecules received unique molecular identifiers in the library. As handled by the study authors: The number of TCRs in each sample had a median of approximately 93,000 and spanned about 20,000 to 690,600. One entry per CDR3 protein results from TCRdb running MiXCR on the reads. The V and J calls were determined by TCRdb, not by the authors. Here the sample spans 95,000 to 150,000 distinct CDR3 sequences, less than 10% being singletons. Of note for this clonotype: The antigen remains undetermined.

Germline CDR1 is GTSNPN and CDR2 is SVGIG (reference sequence). J lost 6 bases, V lost 2 bases, and 8 bases had no gene match. This CDR3 comprises 15 residues. Regarding the study as a whole: Unchanged with DPC sensitization were TCRs above 1 in 1000 frequency.

The specimen sequenced was whole blood. The sequence was obtained from a human donor in good health. Some clones in this sample may be carry-over from other donors' samples. The genes are TRBV30 and TRBJ2-1; 9 bases agree with TRBD2. CDR3 bases: TGTGCCTGGAGTAGTGGGCTAGCGGGAATCAATGAGCAGTTCTTC. This sequence encodes CAWSSGLAGINEQFF.